The sequence of this TCR beta chain was determined in a study of vaccination and CD4 T cells after COVID-19. Stated treatment: roughly ten-day PBMC culture with coronavirus spike peptide pools or control peptides (ViraFEST assay). The Oncomine TCR Beta short-read assay was applied to DNA of cultured CD4+ T cells. TCRdb analysed the PCR reads with MiXCR anew, one entry per CDR3 protein. The sample has more than 6,500 distinct CDR3 sequences, roughly four fifths seen once. A word on this clonotype: The antigen is unknown.

The ends were cut back, 0 bases at V and 5 bases at J, with 13 bases in the middle. Germline values: CDR1 SGHTA, CDR2 FQGNSA. The CDR3 spans 15 residues. The chain links TRBV7-2 to TRBJ2-5, with a possible D match to TRBD2 (6 bases). The clonotype comes from a human donor who had recovered from COVID-19. Sequencing was carried out using CD4+ T cells from blood, cultured in vitro. The chain's CDR3 is CASSLAFSRGETQYF. The CDR3 DNA reads as TGTGCCAGCAGCTTAGCGTTCTCCCGGGGGGAGACCCAGTACTTC.